The 16 T cell receptor beta chains in this list originate from one sample, sequenced in a study of molecular identifiers for immune sequencing clone quantification. From the PCR reads, TCRdb called clonotypes with MiXCR, one entry per CDR3 protein. The table includes just under 65,000 distinct CDR3 sequences, 15% to 20% detected once. The sample consisted of naive CD8+ T cells from blood, with Jurkat cell RNA spiked in. Subset specified: FACS-sorted CD8+CD4-CCR7+CD45RA+ naive T cells. These receptors were obtained from a human donor in good health. Some libraries in this study had Jurkat cell RNA spiked in.

The chain combines TRBV11-2 with TRBJ2-4; tentative D call: TRBD2 (6 bases). The V gene lost 1 base and the J gene lost 8 bases, with 6 bases spanning the gap. The germline CDR1 and CDR2 sequences are SGHAT and FQNNGV. The CDR3 has 12 residues. The CDR3, as DNA: TGTGCCAGCAGCTTAGGGGGGGACATTCAGTACTTC. The encoded protein is CASSLGGDIQYF.

The sample holds a few counts of this clonotype. V usage is TRBV28 and J usage is TRBJ2-7; D tentatively fits TRBD1 or TRBD2 (6 bases each). The V gene's germline CDR1 is MDHEN and CDR2 SYDVKM. Trimming removed 5 bases at V and 2 bases at J, with 31 bases between. CDR3 length: 20 residues. The CDR3 reads CASSGVRAGEASRNTYEQYF. The CDR3, as DNA: TGTGCCAGCAGTGGGGTTCGGGCAGGGGAGGCCTCCCGAAATACCTACGAGCAGTACTTC.

The table lists this clonotype with many counts. The chain has TRBV19 and TRBJ2-7; possibly TRBD1 for D (5 bases). This CDR3 has 13 amino acids. Germline CDR1 is LNHDA and CDR2 is SQIVND (reference sequence). V was clipped by 5 bases and J by 3 bases, with 11 bases between them. The CDR3: CASSSSGYYEQYF. CDR3 bases: TGTGCCAGTAGTTCCTCAGGGTACTACGAGCAGTACTTC.

This clonotype was counted many times. The chain links TRBV28 to TRBJ2-2; D possibly corresponds to TRBD2 (5 bases). The germline gives CDR1 MDHEN, CDR2 SYDVKM. The CDR3 is 16 residues long. Between the trimmed V and J ends, which lost 6 bases and 1 base, there was a span of 15 bases. CDR3 sequence reads: CASSYVASRNTGELFF. CDR3 DNA sequence: TGTGCCAGCAGCTACGTAGCGAGCAGGAACACCGGGGAGCTGTTTTTT.

There are many counts of this clonotype. The J gene is TRBJ2-7, the V gene TRBV20-1, with a possible D match to TRBD2 (6 bases). Germline lookup yields CDR1 DFQATT and CDR2 SNEGSKA (reference sequence). With 4 bases removed from V and 5 bases from J, the gap between germline ends came to 18 bases. The length of the CDR3 is 14 residues. The DNA for the CDR3 is TGCAGTGCTAACTCTGCGGGGTCGCTTCACGAGCAGTACTTC. Its protein product is CSANSAGSLHEQYF.

The sample holds many counts of this clonotype. The chain has TRBV28 and TRBJ2-7; 9 bases agree with TRBD2. J gave up 5 bases and V 1 base, and 9 bases lay outside the gene matches. The CDR3 is 16 residues long. The germline gives CDR1 MDHEN, CDR2 SYDVKM. DNA of the CDR3: TGTGCCAGCAGTTTATTGGGTAGCGGGAGTTTCCACGAGCAGTACTTC. Protein: CASSLLGSGSFHEQYF.

At least ten counts were recorded for this clonotype. The genes are TRBV7-2 and TRBJ2-1; D is possibly TRBD2 (5 bases). Trimming left V 2 bases short and J 3 bases short, with 8 bases between. This CDR3 spans 14 amino acids. CDR1 and CDR2 from the germline V gene are SGHTA and FQGNSA. As DNA, the CDR3 is TGTGCCAGCAGCTTACGGGAAAACTACAATGAGCAGTTCTTC. Protein sequence: CASSLRENYNEQFF.

V usage is TRBV6-2 or TRBV6-3 and J usage is TRBJ2-5; D may be TRBD2 (6 bases). This CDR3 has 18 amino acids. Germline CDR1 reads MNHEY; CDR2 reads SVGEGT. The germline V and J ends were trimmed by 6 bases and 5 bases, with 28 bases remaining between them. Here the CDR3 DNA reads TGTGCCAGCAGCCCCTTGAGGCAGGGAGGCAAGCTGGGCGAGACCCAGTACTTC. The encoded protein is CASSPLRQGGKLGETQYF.

This clonotype appeared a few times. This chain links TRBV6-6 with TRBJ2-7; D may be TRBD1 (6 bases). The CDR3 loop spans 14 amino acids. Germline V gene sequence: CDR1 MNHNY, CDR2 SVGAGI (reference sequence). Trimming cost V 9 bases and J 2 bases, with 17 bases left between them. CDR3 residues: CASSPGRGTYEQYF. The CDR3, as DNA: TGTGCCAGTTCCCCGGGCAGGGGTACCTACGAGCAGTACTTC.

This clonotype was seen at least ten times. This chain links TRBV6-2 or TRBV6-3 with TRBJ2-1; weak D call: TRBD2 (6 bases). From germline, CDR1 is MNHEY and CDR2 SVGEGT. Trimming shortened V by 5 bases and J by 0 bases, and 17 bases separated the two germline ends. This CDR3 contains 17 residues. This CDR3 is CASSRPGTGDSYNEQFF. CDR3 coding DNA: TGTGCCAGCAGTCGTCCCGGGACTGGGGACTCCTACAATGAGCAGTTCTTC.

This clonotype was recorded many times. This CDR3 is CASSGGGGTDTQYF. The CDR3 DNA reads TGTGCCAGCAGCGGTGGCGGGGGCACAGATACGCAGTATTTT. The chain uses TRBV7-6 and TRBJ2-3; D may be TRBD2 (6 bases). Trimming stripped 5 bases from V and 1 base from J, with 10 bases between. CDR1 SGHVS and CDR2 FNYEAQ come from the germline V gene. This CDR3 comprises 14 residues.

The sample holds many counts of this clonotype. The rearrangement joins TRBV28 to TRBJ1-1; 9 nucleotides agree with TRBD1. Germline V lookup: CDR1 MDHEN, CDR2 SYDVKM. This CDR3 comprises 18 residues. The J segment lost 11 bases and the V segment lost 8 bases, leaving 27 bases of the junction unmatched. The CDR3 reads CASQTQLRDRVFYLHAFF. CDR3 in DNA: TGTGCCAGCCAAACGCAGCTCCGGGACAGGGTATTCTATCTGCATGCTTTCTTT. Supplemented by reference TRBV28 and TRBJ1-1, the full variable domain reads DVKVTQSSRYLVKRTGEKVFLECVQDMDHENMFWYRQDPGLGLRLIYFSYDVKMKEKGDIPEGYSVSREKKERFSLILESASTNQTSMYLCASQTQLRDRVFYLHAFFGQGTRLTVV.

This clonotype turned up a few times. A much more abundant neighbour one base away suggests this may be a read error. The rearrangement links TRBV27 to TRBJ2-5, with D unresolved. The CDR3 loop spans 15 amino acids. Germline V CDR1 and CDR2: MNHEY, SMNVEV (reference sequence). The V end was cut by 10 bases, the J end by 1 base, with 19 bases between. CDR3 protein: CANKRSPATQETQYF. In DNA, the CDR3 is TGTGCCAACAAAAGGTCGCCAGCGACCCAAGAGACCCAGTACTTC.

Only a few counts were recorded for this clonotype. This chain links TRBV5-1 with TRBJ2-7; 7 positions agree with TRBD2. The germline gives CDR1 SGHRS, CDR2 YFSETQ. The CDR3 spans 16 residues. With V trimmed by 3 bases and J by 0 bases, 9 bases remained unmatched. The CDR3 bases are TGCGCCAGCAGCTACGGACTAGAGTTGTCCTCCTACGAGCAGTACTTC. Translation gives CASSYGLELSSYEQYF.

This clonotype was counted many times. The chain employs TRBV12-3 or TRBV12-4 and TRBJ1-2, with unresolved D. The CDR3 is 13 amino acids. V shed 3 bases and J shed 2 bases, with 7 bases lying between them. In DNA form, the CDR3 reads TGTGCCAGCAGTTTTGACAAAAACTATGGCTACACCTTC. It specifies CASSFDKNYGYTF.

In this sample, this clonotype turned up many times. The genes are TRBV27 and TRBJ1-3; a weak D match, TRBD1 (5 bases). CDR3 length: 15 amino acids. Germline lookup yields CDR1 MNHEY and CDR2 SMNVEV (reference sequence). Trimming removed 5 bases from V and 2 bases from J, with 13 bases in between. The CDR3 sequence: CASSEGLLPGNTIYF. DNA of the CDR3: TGTGCCAGCAGTGAGGGACTCCTACCTGGAAACACCATATATTTT.